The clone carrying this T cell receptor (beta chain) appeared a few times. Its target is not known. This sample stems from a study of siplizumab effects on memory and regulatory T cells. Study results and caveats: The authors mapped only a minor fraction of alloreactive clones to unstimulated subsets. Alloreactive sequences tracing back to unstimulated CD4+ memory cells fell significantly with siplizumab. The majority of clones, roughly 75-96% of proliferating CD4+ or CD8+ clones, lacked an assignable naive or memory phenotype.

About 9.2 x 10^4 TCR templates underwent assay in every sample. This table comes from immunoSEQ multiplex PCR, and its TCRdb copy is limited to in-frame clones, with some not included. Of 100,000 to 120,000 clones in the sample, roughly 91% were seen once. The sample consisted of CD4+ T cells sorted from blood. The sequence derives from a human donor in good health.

This CDR3 is CASSWGGADSPLHF. CDR3 coding DNA: TGTGCCAGCAGCTGGGGCGGGGCGGATTCACCCCTCCACTTT. This chain connects TRBV7-3 to TRBJ1-6; possible D gene TRBD1, 5 bases. The germline V gene encodes CDR1 SGHTA and CDR2 FQGTGA. The V gene lost 4 bases and the J gene lost 8 bases, with 12 bases spanning the gap. The CDR3 runs to 14 residues.